This TCR beta chain appears in the sequencing data of a study of T cell responses to AZD1222 COVID-19 vaccine. This clone has a handful of counts. Its antigen is not known. Using immunoSEQ multiplex PCR, the repertoire was profiled, and TCRdb retains in-frame clones only, with some absent. The table has 150,000 to 200,000 clones, about nine tenths seen once. Pooled in the analysis were second doses at about 4 or about 12 weeks. V lost 2 bases and J lost 0, with 5 bases in between. Germline assignment: CDR1 MNHEY and CDR2 SVGAGI. The CDR3 sequence is 13 residues long. Study-level points and caveats: Among the donors, most were white British and more were female, and clonal diversity was possibly underestimated. Only a handful of AZD1222 recipients tested seropositive at baseline. Among vaccine-associated CD4 TCRs, coverage spanned spike, with dominance at 160-218 and 743-854.

The source material was peripheral blood, sampled 28 days after the second AZD1222 dose. This sequence originates from an adult who received the AZD1222 COVID-19 vaccine. The rearrangement uses TRBV6-5 and TRBJ2-7; no firm D call. In DNA, the CDR3 is TGTGCCAGCAGTTACGCCTCCTCCTACGAGCAGTACTTC. This gives the protein CASSYASSYEQYF.